The rows below give T cell receptor beta chains drawn from one sample of a study of cytomegalovirus exposure and HLA in healthy donors. Using immunoSEQ multiplex PCR, the repertoire was profiled, and TCRdb retains in-frame clones only, with some absent. The sample contains 130,000 or so clones, about 74% of which appear only once. The sequenced material came from PBMCs. These receptors all come from a man between 18 and 29 years old in good health and CMV-seropositive. Each CDR3 is given without its conserved first and last residue. Each record gives: V gene, CDR3 protein.

TRBV11-2,ASSLTGGPDTQY
TRBV5-1,ASSLSTGGEETQY
TRBV28,ASSFQGGGEQY
TRBV15,ATSGIQVFTEAF
TRBV18,ASSLGTVGNTEAF
TRBV11-2,ASSSLGTGISYEQY
TRBV2,ASRKGTSEQY
TRBV27,ASSFLRGRITEAF
TRBV5-1,ASSSGTAGGAGETQY
TRBV2,ASSEGPILETQY
TRBV5-1,ASARDFEQY
TRBV29-1,SVAGTGLMNTEAF
TRBV28,ASGSRTSGAYEQY
TRBV6-5,ASRRDSNYGYT
TRBV5-5,ASSGVNRGEKLF
TRBV10-2,ASRDSAQETQY
TRBV2,ASTGLARANEQF
TRBV6-6,ASSFTGESSYEQY
TRBV5-1,ASRIRDSNTEAF
TRBV4-3,ASSLDAEQGADYGYT
TRBV7-2,ASSSPGSYEQY
TRBV7-3,ASRESGGDQYEQF
TRBV15,ATSRGRGLNTEAF
TRBV19,ASSADRVPNYGYT
TRBV7-2,ASSLRKGANTEAF
TRBV28,ASSFLGTGGKGNTIY
TRBV5-8,ASSRFTLTSGASDYEQY
TRBV7-6,ASSLSTARNTEAF
TRBV11-2,ASSRILAGGYEQY
TRBV14,ASSWTSGPYEQY
TRBV5-5,ASSQTLAGGWIYEQY
TRBV7-3,ASSLTVGASGRQTQY
TRBV5-4,ASSSWGGIGYNEQF
TRBV28,ASSNRVTYEQY
TRBV6-1,ASSEAFLSGALVTDTQY
TRBV21-1,ASSKARQGNYNEQF
TRBV7-9,ASLIAGANYEQY
TRBV7-3,ASSLTATGGSYEQY
TRBV7-8,ASSFRLAGSTDTQY
TRBV7-2,ASSLLAGSYEQY
TRBV27,ASSQTAMYQETQY
TRBV5-6,ASSFGGIADTQY
TRBV28,ASSLRGYGYT
TRBV5-6,ASSLVEGAEAF
TRBV5-1,ASSLLAGDAKLF
TRBV18,ASSPIGNYNQPQH
TRBV27,ASSFVQGKNEQF